These 12 T cell receptor beta chains share one sample of origin, sequenced in a study of T cell responses to AZD1222 COVID-19 vaccine (dated by TCRdb to the early 2020s). Library preparation was by the immunoSEQ multiplex PCR assay. Drawn from immuneACCESS, this table holds only the in-frame rearrangements with V and J called that TCRdb kept. Clones are partly lost; checked studies trace under half to an unresolved V gene and leave the rest unexplained. The sample profile shows roughly 80,000 clones; around 90% of them were found once. The top ten clonotypes cover approximately 5.2% of the sample. Per the publication, the time point label means: baseline before first vaccination. The sequences come from peripheral blood, collected on day 0 of AZD1222 vaccination. The source of these receptors is an adult in good health.

In this sample, this clone turned up once. The V gene is TRBV5-6, the J gene TRBJ1-1; D unclear. The CDR3 sequence is 14 residues long. V lost 0 bases and J 4 bases, leaving 10 bases between the germline ends. The germline gives CDR1 SGHDT, CDR2 YYEEEE. In DNA, the CDR3 is TGTGCCAGCAGCTTGGCCCCAGTGGGCACTGAAGCTTTCTTT. This sequence encodes CASSLAPVGTEAFF.

The CDR3 sequence: CASSQPPGQGRGNEQFF. The CDR3 DNA follows: TGTGCCAGCAGCCAACCCCCAGGACAGGGTCGTGGCAATGAGCAGTTCTTC. The V and J genes are TRBV3-1 (or the pseudogene TRBV3-2) and TRBJ2-1; 8 bases are shared with TRBD1. The germline V gene has CDR1 LGHDT and CDR2 YNNKEL (reference sequence). The trim removed 2 bases at V and 6 bases at J, leaving 12 bases unmatched. The CDR3 length is 17 residues.

The chain has TRBV20-1 and TRBJ2-5; D is uncertain. Deletions cut 3 bases from V and 5 bases from J, with 10 bases between. Germline assignment: CDR1 DFQATT and CDR2 SNEGSKA (reference sequence). The CDR3 sequence is 12 residues long. This chain's CDR3 is CSASLSGETQYF. The CDR3 nucleotides read TGCAGTGCTAGTTTATCGGGTGAGACCCAGTACTTC.

J is TRBJ2-7 and V is TRBV29-1; 14 nucleotides agree with TRBD2. This CDR3 is 17 amino acids long. With 1 base clipped from V and 0 bases from J, the junction kept 5 bases outside the gene matches. The germline V gene encodes CDR1 SQVTM and CDR2 ANQGSEA. For the CDR3, the DNA is TGCAGCGTTGAAGCCGGGGGGACTAGCGGGAGCTCCTACGAGCAGTACTTC. Its protein is CSVEAGGTSGSSYEQYF.

The chain has TRBV4-2 and TRBJ2-1; possibly TRBD2 for D (6 bases). Per germline, CDR1 LGHNA and CDR2 YNFKEQ. Trimming removed 1 base at V and 5 bases at J, with 15 bases between. This CDR3 has 16 residues. The CDR3 loop reads CASSQVFGRTHNEQFF. The CDR3 DNA is TGTGCCAGCAGCCAAGTATTCGGGAGAACGCACAATGAGCAGTTCTTC.

The rearrangement uses TRBV28 and TRBJ2-7, with TRBD2 matching over 10 bases. This CDR3 is 13 amino acids long. Germline V gives CDR1 MDHEN, CDR2 SYDVKM. With V trimmed by 1 base and J by 12 bases, 6 bases remained unmatched. The CDR3 DNA is TGTGCCAGCAGTTTATCCGCTAGCGGGAGTCCGTACTTC. Amino acids: CASSLSASGSPYF.

The CDR3 nucleotides read TGTGCCAGCAGGGCAGTGGGGCAAGCCTACGAGCAGTACTTC. Translating gives CASRAVGQAYEQYF. The gene calls are TRBV6-5 and TRBJ2-7, with a possible D match to TRBD1 (5 bases). Germline-derived CDR1 and CDR2 are MNHEY and SVGAGI. V dropped 6 bases and J dropped 2 bases, with 14 bases sitting between them. The CDR3 has 14 amino acids.

The V and J genes are TRBV7-9 and TRBJ1-1; 12 bases line up with TRBD1. The CDR3 has 16 residues. J gave up 4 bases and V 2 bases, and 5 bases lay outside the gene matches. Germline CDR1 and CDR2: SEHNR and FQNEAQ (reference sequence). CDR3 residues: CASSLLGQGAITEAFF. DNA of the CDR3: TGTGCCAGCAGCTTACTGGGACAGGGGGCGATCACTGAAGCTTTCTTT.

The chain recombines TRBV28 with TRBJ1-2; no clear D gene. The CDR3 loop spans 12 amino acids. Trimming removed 5 bases from V and 3 bases from J, with 7 bases in between. Germline CDR1 and CDR2: MDHEN and SYDVKM. CDR3 residues: CASSNLDYGYTF. The CDR3 DNA follows: TGTGCCAGCAGTAACTTGGACTATGGCTACACCTTC.

V is TRBV3-1 (or the pseudogene TRBV3-2) and J is TRBJ2-7; 9 bases map to TRBD1. From germline, CDR1 is LGHDT and CDR2 YNNKEL (reference sequence). The CDR3 runs to 14 residues. The trim removed 4 bases at V and 4 bases at J, leaving 5 bases unmatched. The CDR3 is CASSPGTGLYEQYF. DNA for the CDR3: TGTGCCAGCAGCCCCGGGACAGGGCTGTACGAGCAGTACTTC.

The rearrangement uses TRBV10-3 and TRBJ2-1, with D possibly TRBD2 on 5 matching bases. The V gene lost 3 bases and the J gene lost 0 bases, with 12 bases spanning the gap. Germline V lookup: CDR1 ENHRY, CDR2 SYGVKD. This CDR3 spans 16 amino acids. The CDR3 nucleotides read TGTGCCATCAGTGATCAAATTGCGGGCTCCTACAATGAGCAGTTCTTC. It specifies CAISDQIAGSYNEQFF.

V usage is TRBV15 and J usage is TRBJ1-5; D not resolved. V was cut by 5 bases and J by 0 bases, with 8 bases left in between. Germline-derived CDR1 and CDR2 are LNHNV and YYDKDF (reference sequence). The CDR3 has 14 residues. In nucleotides, the CDR3 is TGTGCCACCAGCGGGGAATATAGCAATCAGCCCCAGCATTTT. Protein: CATSGEYSNQPQHF.